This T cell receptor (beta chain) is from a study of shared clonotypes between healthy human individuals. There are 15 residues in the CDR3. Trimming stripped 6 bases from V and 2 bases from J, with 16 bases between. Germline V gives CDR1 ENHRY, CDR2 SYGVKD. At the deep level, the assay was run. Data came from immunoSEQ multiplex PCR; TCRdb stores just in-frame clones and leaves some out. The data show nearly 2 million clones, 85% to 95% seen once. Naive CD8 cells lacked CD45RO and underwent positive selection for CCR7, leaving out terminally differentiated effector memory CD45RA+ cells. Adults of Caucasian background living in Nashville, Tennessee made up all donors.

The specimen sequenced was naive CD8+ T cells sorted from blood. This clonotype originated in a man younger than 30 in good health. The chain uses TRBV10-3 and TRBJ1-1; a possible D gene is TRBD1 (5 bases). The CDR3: CAISERTSLNTEAFF. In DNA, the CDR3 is TGTGCCATCAGCGAAAGGACAAGTCTAAACACTGAAGCTTTCTTT.